These 2 T cell receptor beta chains were sequenced from one sample in a study of cytomegalovirus exposure and HLA in healthy donors (dated by TCRdb to 2016 to 2017). Library generation was performed with the immunoSEQ multiplex PCR assay. A mixture of 60 forward primers for TCR Vbeta segments and 13 reverse primers for TCR Jbeta segments was used in the multiplex PCR. Not all clones reach the TCRdb copy of this immuneACCESS table, which keeps in-frame sequences only. Checked studies attribute under half of the gap to unresolved V genes and leave the rest unexplained. Present in this sample are 150,000 to 200,000 clones, 80% to 90% of which were seen just once. Of the sample, about 9.3% is held by the ten largest clones. The sample consisted of PBMCs. The source is a man between 18 and 35 years old in good health and CMV-seropositive.

This rearrangement joins TRBV18 to TRBJ2-5, with D perhaps TRBD1 (6 bases). CDR3 length: 16 residues. V dropped 3 bases and J dropped 3 bases, with 17 bases sitting between them. From germline, CDR1 is KGHSH and CDR2 LQKENI. The CDR3 DNA reads as TGTGCCAGCTCACCGTCGTGGCAGGGGATTGAAGAGACCCAGTACTTC. It specifies CASSPSWQGIEETQYF.

This rearrangement joins TRBV27 to TRBJ1-1, with D perhaps TRBD1 (6 bases). CDR1 is MNHEY, CDR2 SMNVEV, per germline (reference sequence). V was cut by 2 bases and J by 12 bases, with 10 bases left in between. The CDR3 consists of 11 residues. The CDR3 nucleotides are TGTGCCAGCAGTTTAGGGGGGGCAACTTTCTTT. Amino acids: CASSLGGATFF.